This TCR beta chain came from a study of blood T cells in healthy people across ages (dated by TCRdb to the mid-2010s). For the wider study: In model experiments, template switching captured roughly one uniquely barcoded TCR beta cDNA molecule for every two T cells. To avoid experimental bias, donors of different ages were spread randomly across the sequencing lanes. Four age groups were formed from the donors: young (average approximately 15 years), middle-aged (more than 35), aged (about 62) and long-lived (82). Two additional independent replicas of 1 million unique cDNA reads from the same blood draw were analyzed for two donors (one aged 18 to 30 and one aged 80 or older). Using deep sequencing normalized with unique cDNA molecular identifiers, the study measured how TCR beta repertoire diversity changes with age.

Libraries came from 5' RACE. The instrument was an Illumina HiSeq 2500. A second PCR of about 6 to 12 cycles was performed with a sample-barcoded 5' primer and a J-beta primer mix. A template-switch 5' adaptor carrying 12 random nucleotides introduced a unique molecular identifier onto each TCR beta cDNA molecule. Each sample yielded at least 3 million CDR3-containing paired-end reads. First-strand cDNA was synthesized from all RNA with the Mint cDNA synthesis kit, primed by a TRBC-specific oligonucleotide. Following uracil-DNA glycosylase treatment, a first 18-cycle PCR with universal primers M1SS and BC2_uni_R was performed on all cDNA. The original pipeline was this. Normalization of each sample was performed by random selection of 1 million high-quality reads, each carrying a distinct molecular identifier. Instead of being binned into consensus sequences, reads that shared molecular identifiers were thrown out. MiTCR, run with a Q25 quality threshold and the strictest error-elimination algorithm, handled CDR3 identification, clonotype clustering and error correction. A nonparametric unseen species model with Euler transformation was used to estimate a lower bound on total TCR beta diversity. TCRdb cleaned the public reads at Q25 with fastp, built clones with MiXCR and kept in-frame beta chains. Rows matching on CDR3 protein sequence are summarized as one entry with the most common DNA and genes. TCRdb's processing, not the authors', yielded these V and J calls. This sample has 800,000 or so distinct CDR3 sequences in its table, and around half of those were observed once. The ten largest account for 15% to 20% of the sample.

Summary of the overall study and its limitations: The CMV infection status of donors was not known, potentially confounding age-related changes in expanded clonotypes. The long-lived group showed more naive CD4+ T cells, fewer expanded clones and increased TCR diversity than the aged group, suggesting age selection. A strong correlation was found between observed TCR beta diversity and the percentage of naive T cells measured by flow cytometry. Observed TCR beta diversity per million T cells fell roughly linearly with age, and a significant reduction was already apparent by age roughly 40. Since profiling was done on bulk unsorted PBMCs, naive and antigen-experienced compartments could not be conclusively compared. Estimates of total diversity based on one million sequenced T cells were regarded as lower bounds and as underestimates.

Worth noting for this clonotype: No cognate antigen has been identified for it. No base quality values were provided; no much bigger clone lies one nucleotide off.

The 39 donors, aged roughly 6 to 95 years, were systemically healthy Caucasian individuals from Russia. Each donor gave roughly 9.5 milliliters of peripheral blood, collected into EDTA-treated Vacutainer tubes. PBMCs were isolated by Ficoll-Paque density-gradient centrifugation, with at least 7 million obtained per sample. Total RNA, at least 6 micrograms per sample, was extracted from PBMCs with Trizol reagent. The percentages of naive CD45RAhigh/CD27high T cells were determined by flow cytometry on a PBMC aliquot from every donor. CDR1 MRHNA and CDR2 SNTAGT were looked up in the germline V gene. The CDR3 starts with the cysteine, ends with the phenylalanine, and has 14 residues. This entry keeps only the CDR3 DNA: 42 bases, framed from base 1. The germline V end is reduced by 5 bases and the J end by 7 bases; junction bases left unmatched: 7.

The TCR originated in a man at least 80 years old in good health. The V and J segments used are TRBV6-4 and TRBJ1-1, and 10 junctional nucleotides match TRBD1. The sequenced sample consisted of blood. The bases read TGTGCCAGCAGTCCTAACCGGGACAGGGGTGAAGCTTTCTTT. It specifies CASSPNRDRGEAFF.